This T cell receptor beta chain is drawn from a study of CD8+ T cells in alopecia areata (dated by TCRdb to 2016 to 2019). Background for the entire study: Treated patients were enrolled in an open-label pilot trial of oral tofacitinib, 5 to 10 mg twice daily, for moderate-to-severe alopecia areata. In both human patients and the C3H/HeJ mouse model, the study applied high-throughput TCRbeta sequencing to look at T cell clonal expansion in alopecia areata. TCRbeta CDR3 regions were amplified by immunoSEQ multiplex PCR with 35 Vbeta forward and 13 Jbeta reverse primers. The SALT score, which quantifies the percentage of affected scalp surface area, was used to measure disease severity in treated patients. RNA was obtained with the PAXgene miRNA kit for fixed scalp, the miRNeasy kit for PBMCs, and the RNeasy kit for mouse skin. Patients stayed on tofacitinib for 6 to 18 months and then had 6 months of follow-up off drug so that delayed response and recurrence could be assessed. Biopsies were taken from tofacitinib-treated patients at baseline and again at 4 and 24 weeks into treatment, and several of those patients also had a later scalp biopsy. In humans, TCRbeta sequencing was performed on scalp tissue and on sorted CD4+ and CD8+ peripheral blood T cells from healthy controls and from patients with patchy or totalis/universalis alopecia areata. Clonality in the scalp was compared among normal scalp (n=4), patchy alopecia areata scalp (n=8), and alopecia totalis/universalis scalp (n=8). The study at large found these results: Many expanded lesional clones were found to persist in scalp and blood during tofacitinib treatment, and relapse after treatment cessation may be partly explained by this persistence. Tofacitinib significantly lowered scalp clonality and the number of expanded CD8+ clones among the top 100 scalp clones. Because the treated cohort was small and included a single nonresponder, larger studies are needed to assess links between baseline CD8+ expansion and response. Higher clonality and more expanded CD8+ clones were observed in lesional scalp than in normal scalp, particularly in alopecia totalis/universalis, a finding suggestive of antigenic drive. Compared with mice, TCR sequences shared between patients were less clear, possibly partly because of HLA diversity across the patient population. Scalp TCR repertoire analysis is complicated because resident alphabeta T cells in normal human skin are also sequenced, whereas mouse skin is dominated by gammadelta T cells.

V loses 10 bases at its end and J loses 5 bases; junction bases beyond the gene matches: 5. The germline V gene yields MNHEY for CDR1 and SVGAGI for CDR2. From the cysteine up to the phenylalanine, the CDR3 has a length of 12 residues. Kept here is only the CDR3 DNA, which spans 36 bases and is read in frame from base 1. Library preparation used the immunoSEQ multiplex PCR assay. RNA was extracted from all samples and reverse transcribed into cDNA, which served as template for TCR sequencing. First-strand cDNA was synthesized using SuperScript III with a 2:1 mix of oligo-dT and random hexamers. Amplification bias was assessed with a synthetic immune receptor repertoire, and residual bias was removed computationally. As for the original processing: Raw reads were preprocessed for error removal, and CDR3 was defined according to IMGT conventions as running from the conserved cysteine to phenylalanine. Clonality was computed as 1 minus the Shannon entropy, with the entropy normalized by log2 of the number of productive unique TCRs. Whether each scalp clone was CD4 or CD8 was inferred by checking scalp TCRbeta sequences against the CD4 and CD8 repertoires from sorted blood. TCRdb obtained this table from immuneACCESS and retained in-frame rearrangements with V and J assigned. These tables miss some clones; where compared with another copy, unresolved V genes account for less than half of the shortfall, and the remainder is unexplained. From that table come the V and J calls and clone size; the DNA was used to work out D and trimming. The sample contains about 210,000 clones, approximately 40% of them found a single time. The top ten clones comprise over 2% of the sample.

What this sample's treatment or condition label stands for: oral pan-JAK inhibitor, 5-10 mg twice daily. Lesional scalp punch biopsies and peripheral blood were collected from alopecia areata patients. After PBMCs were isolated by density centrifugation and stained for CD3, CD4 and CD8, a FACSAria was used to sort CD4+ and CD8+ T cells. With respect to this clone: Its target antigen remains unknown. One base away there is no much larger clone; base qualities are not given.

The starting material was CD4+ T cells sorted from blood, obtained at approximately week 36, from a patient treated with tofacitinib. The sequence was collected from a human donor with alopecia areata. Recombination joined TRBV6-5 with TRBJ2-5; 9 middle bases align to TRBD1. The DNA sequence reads TGTGCCATTTGGACAGGGGACGAGACCCAGTACTTC. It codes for CAIWTGDETQYF.